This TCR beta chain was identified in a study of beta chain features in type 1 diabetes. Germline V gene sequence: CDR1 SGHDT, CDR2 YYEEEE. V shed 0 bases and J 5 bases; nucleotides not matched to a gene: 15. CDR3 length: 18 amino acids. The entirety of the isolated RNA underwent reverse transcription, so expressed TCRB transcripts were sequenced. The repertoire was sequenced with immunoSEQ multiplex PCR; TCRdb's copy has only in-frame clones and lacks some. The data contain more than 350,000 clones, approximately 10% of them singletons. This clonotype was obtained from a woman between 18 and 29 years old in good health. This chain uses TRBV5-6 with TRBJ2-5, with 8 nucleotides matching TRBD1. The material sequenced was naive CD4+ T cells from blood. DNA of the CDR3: TGTGCCAGCAGCTTGGTACTTGAGACAGGGGTTTCCCCCGAGACCCAGTACTTC. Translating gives CASSLVLETGVSPETQYF.